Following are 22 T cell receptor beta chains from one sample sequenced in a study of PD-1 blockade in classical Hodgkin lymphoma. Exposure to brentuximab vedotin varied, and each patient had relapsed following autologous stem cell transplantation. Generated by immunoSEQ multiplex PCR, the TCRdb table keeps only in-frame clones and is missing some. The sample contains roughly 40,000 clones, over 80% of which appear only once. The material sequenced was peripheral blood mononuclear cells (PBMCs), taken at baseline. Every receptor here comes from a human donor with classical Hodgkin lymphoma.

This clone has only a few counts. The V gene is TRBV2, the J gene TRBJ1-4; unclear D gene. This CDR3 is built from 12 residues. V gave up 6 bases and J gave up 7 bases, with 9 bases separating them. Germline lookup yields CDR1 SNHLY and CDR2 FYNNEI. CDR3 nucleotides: TGTGCCAGCAGGGGCAGCCGTGAAAAACTGTTTTTT. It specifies CASRGSREKLFF.

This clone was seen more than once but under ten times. As DNA, the CDR3 is TGCAGCGTTGAGGTTAGATTTAAACCTGAAGCTTTCTTT. It translates to CSVEVRFKPEAFF. The chain combines TRBV29-1 with TRBJ1-1; D is undetermined. The CDR3 is made up of 13 amino acids. Trimming removed 3 bases from V and 6 bases from J, with 14 bases in between. Germline loops: CDR1 SQVTM, CDR2 ANQGSEA. Filled out from reference TRBV29-1 and TRBJ1-1, the complete variable domain reads SAVISQKPSRDICQRGTSLTIQCQVDSQVTMMFWYRQQPGQSLTLIATANQGSEATYESGFVIDKFPISRPNLTFSTLTVSNMSPEDSSIYLCSVEVRFKPEAFFGQGTRLTVV.

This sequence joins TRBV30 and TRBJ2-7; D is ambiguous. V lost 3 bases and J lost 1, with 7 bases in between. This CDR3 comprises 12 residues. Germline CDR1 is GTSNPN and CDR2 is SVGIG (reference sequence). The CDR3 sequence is CAWSYVSYEQYF. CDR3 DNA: TGTGCCTGGAGCTATGTTTCCTACGAGCAGTACTTC.

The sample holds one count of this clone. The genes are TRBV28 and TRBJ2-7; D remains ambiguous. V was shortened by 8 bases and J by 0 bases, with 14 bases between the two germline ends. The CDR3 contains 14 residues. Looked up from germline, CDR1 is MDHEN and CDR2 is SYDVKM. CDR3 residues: CASHARPSSYEQYF. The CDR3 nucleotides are TGTGCCAGCCATGCCCGGCCTAGCTCCTACGAGCAGTACTTC. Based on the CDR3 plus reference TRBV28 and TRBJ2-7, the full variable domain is DVKVTQSSRYLVKRTGEKVFLECVQDMDHENMFWYRQDPGLGLRLIYFSYDVKMKEKGDIPEGYSVSREKKERFSLILESASTNQTSMYLCASHARPSSYEQYFGPGTRLTVT.

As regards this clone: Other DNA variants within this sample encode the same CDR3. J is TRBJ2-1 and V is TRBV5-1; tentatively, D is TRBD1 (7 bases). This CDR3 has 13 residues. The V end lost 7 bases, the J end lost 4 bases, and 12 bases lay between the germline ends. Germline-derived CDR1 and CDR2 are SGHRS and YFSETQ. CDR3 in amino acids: CASRGTEYNEQFF. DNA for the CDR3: TGCGCCAGCCGGGGGACAGAATACAATGAGCAGTTCTTC.

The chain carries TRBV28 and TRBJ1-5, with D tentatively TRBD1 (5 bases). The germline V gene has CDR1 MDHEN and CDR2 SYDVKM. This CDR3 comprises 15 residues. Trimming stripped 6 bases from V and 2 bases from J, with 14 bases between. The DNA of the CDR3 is TGTGCCAGCAGCCCTTTACAGGAGGGCAATCAGCCCCAGCATTTT. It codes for CASSPLQEGNQPQHF.

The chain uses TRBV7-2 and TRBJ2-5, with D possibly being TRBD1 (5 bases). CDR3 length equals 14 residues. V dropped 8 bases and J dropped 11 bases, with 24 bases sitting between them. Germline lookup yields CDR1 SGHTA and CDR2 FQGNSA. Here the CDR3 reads CASARQGRVSEQYF. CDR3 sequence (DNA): TGTGCCAGCGCTCGGCAGGGTAGAGTGAGTGAGCAGTACTTC.

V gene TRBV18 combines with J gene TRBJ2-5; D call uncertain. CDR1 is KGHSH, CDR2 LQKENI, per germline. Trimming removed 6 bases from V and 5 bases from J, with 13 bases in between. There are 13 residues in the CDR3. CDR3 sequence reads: CASSRQSTETQYF. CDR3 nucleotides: TGTGCCAGCTCCAGGCAAAGTACGGAGACCCAGTACTTC.

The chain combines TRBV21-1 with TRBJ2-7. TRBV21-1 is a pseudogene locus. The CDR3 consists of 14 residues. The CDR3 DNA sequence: TGTGCCAGCAGCCCCCGGATGGACCCGGCCGAGCAGTACTTC. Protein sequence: CASSPRMDPAEQYF.

CDR3 sequence reads: CASSPSTVRSGELFF. The CDR3 DNA reads as TGCGCCAGCAGCCCCTCGACAGTTAGGAGCGGGGAGCTGTTTTTT. J is TRBJ2-2 and V is TRBV5-1; a possible D gene is TRBD1 (5 bases). Per germline, CDR1 SGHRS and CDR2 YFSETQ. This CDR3 region has 15 residues. Trimming cost V 4 bases and J 7 bases, with 17 bases left between them. The entire variable domain, with the rest obtained from reference TRBV5-1 and TRBJ2-2, is as follows: KAGVTQTPRYLIKTRGQQVTLSCSPISGHRSVSWYQQTPGQGLQFLFEYFSETQRNKGNFPGRFSGRQFSNSRSEMNVSTLELGDSALYLCASSPSTVRSGELFFGEGSRLTVL.

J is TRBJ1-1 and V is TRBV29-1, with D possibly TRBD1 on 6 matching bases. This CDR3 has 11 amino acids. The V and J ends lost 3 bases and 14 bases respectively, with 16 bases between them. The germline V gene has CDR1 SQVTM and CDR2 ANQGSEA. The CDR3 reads CSVEGGQGIFF. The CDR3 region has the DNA TGCAGCGTTGAGGGGGGGCAGGGTATCTTCTTT.

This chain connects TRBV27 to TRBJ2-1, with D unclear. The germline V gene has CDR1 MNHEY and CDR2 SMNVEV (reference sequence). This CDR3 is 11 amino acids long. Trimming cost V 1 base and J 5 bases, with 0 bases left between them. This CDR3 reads CASSLYNEQFF. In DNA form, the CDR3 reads TGTGCCAGCAGTTTATACAATGAGCAGTTCTTC.

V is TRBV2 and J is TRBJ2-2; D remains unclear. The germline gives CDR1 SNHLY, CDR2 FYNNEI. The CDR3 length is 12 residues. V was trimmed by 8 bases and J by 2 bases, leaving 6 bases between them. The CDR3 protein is CASGSNTGELFF. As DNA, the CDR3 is TGTGCCAGCGGAAGCAACACCGGGGAGCTGTTTTTT.

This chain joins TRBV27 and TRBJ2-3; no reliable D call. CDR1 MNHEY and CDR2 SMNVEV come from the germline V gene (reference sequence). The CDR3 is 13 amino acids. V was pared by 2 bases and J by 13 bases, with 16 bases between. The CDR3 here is CASSLVGRAREYF. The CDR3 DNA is TGTGCCAGCAGTTTAGTCGGTAGGGCTCGGGAGTATTTT.

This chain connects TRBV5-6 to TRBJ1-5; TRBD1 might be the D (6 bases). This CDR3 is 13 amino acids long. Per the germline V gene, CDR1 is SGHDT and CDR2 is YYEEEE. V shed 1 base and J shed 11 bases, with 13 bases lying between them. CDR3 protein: CASSLRDTAAQHF. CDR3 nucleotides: TGTGCCAGCAGCTTGCGGGACACGGCGGCCCAGCATTTT.

CDR3 sequence: CASSPGLGYNEQFF. For the CDR3, the DNA is TGTGCCAGCAGCCCGGGACTAGGGTACAATGAGCAGTTCTTC. The chain is built from TRBV7-9 and TRBJ2-1, with 8 bases lining up with TRBD2. Germline V CDR1 and CDR2: SEHNR, FQNEAQ (reference sequence). The V gene end was trimmed by 5 bases and the J gene end by 4 bases; junction bases not matched to a gene: 4. CDR3 length: 14 residues.

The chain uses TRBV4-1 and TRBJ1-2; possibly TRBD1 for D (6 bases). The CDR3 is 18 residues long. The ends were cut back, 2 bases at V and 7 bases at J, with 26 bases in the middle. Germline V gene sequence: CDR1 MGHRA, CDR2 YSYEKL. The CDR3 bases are TGCGCCAGCAGCCAATACTCTTTTGATCGGGACATTTTCGGTGGCTACACCTTC. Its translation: CASSQYSFDRDIFGGYTF.

CDR3 amino acids: CASSVEGTNEKLFF. CDR3 bases: TGTGCCAGCAGCGTAGAAGGGACTAATGAAAAACTGTTTTTT. V is TRBV9 and J is TRBJ1-4; D uncertain. CDR1 is SGDLS and CDR2 is YYNGEE in the germline V gene. Trimming removed 0 bases at V and 2 bases at J, with 5 bases between. CDR3 length: 14 amino acids.

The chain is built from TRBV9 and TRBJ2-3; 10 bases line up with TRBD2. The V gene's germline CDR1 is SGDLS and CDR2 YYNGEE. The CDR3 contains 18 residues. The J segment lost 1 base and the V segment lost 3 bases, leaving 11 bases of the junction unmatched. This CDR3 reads CASSARLSGGARTDTQYF. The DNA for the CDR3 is TGTGCCAGCAGCGCCAGACTAAGCGGGGGGGCGCGCACAGATACGCAGTATTTT.

The CDR3: CAWSGYGADTQYF. The CDR3 DNA reads as TGTGCCTGGAGTGGATACGGCGCAGATACGCAGTATTTT. The chain combines TRBV30 with TRBJ2-3; D is unclear. The CDR3 covers 13 residues. Per the germline V gene, CDR1 is GTSNPN and CDR2 is SVGIG (reference sequence). Trimming took off 1 base at V and 4 bases at J, with 9 bases between the two ends.

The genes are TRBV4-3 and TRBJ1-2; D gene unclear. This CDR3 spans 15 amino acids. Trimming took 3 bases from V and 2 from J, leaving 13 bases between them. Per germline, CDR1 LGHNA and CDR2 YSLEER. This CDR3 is CASSQTDLANYGYTF. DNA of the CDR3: TGCGCCAGCAGCCAGACGGACCTGGCGAACTATGGCTACACCTTC.

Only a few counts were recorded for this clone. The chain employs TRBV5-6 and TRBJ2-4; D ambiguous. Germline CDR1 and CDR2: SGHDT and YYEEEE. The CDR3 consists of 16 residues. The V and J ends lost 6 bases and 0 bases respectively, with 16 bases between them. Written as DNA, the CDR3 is TGTGCCAGCACCCTCCGGGCAGCTTTAGCCAAAAACATTCAGTACTTC. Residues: CASTLRAALAKNIQYF. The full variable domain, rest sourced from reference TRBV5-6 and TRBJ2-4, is DAGVTQSPTHLIKTRGQQVTLRCSPKSGHDTVSWYQQALGQGPQFIFQYYEEEERQRGNFPDRFSGHQFPNYSSELNVNALLLGDSALYLCASTLRAALAKNIQYFGAGTRLSVL.